These 15 T cell receptor beta chains were all obtained from the same sample, sequenced in a study of cytomegalovirus exposure and HLA in healthy donors. Researchers ran the PCR with 60 Vbeta and 13 Jbeta primers. TCRdb keeps only in-frame clones here, not all; method: immunoSEQ multiplex PCR. Among approximately 180,000 clones, 70% to 85% were seen once, and the ten largest hold about 2.5%. Sequencing used PBMCs. These receptors were taken from a human donor in good health.

The CDR3 DNA follows: TGTGCCAGCAGCCAAATCCAAGAGACCCAGTACTTC. Translating gives CASSQIQETQYF. The V gene is TRBV7-9, the J gene TRBJ2-5; D not resolved. The CDR3 spans 12 residues. Germline V gene lookup returns CDR1 SEHNR and CDR2 FQNEAQ (reference sequence). V was trimmed by 5 bases and J by 1 base, leaving 5 bases between them.

This clone turned up a few times. The chain employs TRBV2 and TRBJ1-3; 7 bases map to TRBD1. Germline V gene data show CDR1 as SNHLY and CDR2 as FYNNEI. The CDR3 extends over 15 amino acids. V lost 7 bases, J lost 3 bases, and 9 bases stayed unmatched. This CDR3 reads CASTRDRVFGNTIYF. The CDR3 DNA sequence: TGTGCCAGCACCAGAGACAGGGTCTTTGGAAACACCATATATTTT.

The chain has TRBV7-6 and TRBJ2-3; TRBD1 aligns across 9 bases. V shed 4 bases, J shed 7 bases, and the junction held 12 bases outside the gene matches. CDR1 and CDR2 (germline): SGHVS, FNYEAQ. The CDR3 is made up of 16 amino acids. The chain's CDR3 is CASSSGQGRVMHTQYF. The CDR3 bases are TGTGCCAGCAGCTCAGGACAGGGGCGGGTTATGCATACGCAGTATTTT.

The V and J genes are TRBV7-9 and TRBJ1-5; 7 bases fit TRBD1. Germline V gives CDR1 SEHNR, CDR2 FQNEAQ (reference sequence). After removal of 1 base from V and 3 bases from J, the junction contained 3 bases not matched to a gene. The CDR3 consists of 15 residues. Written as DNA, the CDR3 is TGTGCCAGCAGCTTAGAGCAGGGGGACAATCAGCCCCAGCATTTT. It encodes CASSLEQGDNQPQHF.

This clone was counted a few times. This chain links TRBV6-5 with TRBJ1-1; 9 bases map to TRBD1. J gave up 6 bases and V 6 bases, and 2 bases lay outside the gene matches. The germline gives CDR1 MNHEY, CDR2 SVGAGI. There are 12 residues in the CDR3. The DNA for the CDR3 is TGTGCCAGCAGCTGGACAGGGGCTGAAGCTTTCTTT. Protein: CASSWTGAEAFF.

V is TRBV9 and J is TRBJ2-3; TRBD2 is a possible D gene (5 bases). Germline loops: CDR1 SGDLS, CDR2 YYNGEE. V was cut by 2 bases and J by 1 base, with 8 bases left in between. The CDR3 is 14 residues long. The chain's CDR3 is CASSVGGRTDTQYF. DNA for the CDR3: TGTGCCAGCAGCGTTGGCGGGCGCACAGATACGCAGTATTTT.

The chain couples TRBV11-2 to TRBJ2-5, with 10 bases matching TRBD1. V trimming: 5 bases; J trimming: 7 bases; junction bases outside the gene matches: 10. Germline V gene lookup returns CDR1 SGHAT and CDR2 FQNNGV. The CDR3 totals 15 residues. Written as DNA, the CDR3 is TGTGCCAGCAGCCGACCGGGACAGGGGACGAGGACCCAGTACTTC. Its protein is CASSRPGQGTRTQYF.

The rearrangement joins TRBV19 to TRBJ2-1; possible D gene TRBD2, 6 bases. This CDR3 comprises 14 residues. Germline V gives CDR1 LNHDA, CDR2 SQIVND (reference sequence). V lost 10 bases and J 4 bases, leaving 17 bases between the germline ends. The CDR3 sequence is CATGGAGWYNEQFF. CDR3 bases: TGTGCCACCGGCGGGGCAGGGTGGTACAATGAGCAGTTCTTC.

This clone was counted between two and nine times. V and J are TRBV11-2 and TRBJ1-3, with unresolved D. From germline, CDR1 is SGHAT and CDR2 FQNNGV. Trimming removed 6 bases at V and 4 bases at J, with 25 bases between. The CDR3 has 18 amino acids. CDR3: CASSPRPGDREVGNTIYF. Here the CDR3 DNA reads TGTGCCAGCAGTCCCAGACCCGGGGATCGGGAGGTCGGAAACACCATATATTTT.

V and J are TRBV4-1 and TRBJ2-7, with TRBD1 matching 7 bases. V lost 0 bases and J lost 9; bases outside the gene matches: 8. CDR1 and CDR2 (germline): MGHRA, YSYEKL. This CDR3 has 14 amino acids. The CDR3 spells CASSQDRQGPVQYF. CDR3 bases: TGCGCCAGCAGCCAAGATCGACAGGGCCCCGTGCAGTACTTC.

CDR3 in amino acids: CASSDRAGANVLTF. In nucleotides, the CDR3 is TGTGCCAGCAGCGACAGGGCTGGGGCCAACGTCCTGACTTTC. The chain recombines TRBV7-9 with TRBJ2-6; 7 nucleotides match TRBD1. V was clipped by 5 bases and J by 2 bases; unmatched bases: 0. The CDR3 runs to 14 residues. The germline V gene encodes CDR1 SEHNR and CDR2 FQNEAQ (reference sequence).

This clone was observed a handful of times. The rearrangement links TRBV19 to TRBJ2-1, with 9 bases fitting TRBD1. This CDR3 comprises 15 residues. V lost 2 bases and J lost 7; bases outside the gene matches: 6. Per the germline V gene, CDR1 is LNHDA and CDR2 is SQIVND (reference sequence). The CDR3 here is CASSITRGQGNEQFF. The CDR3 region has the DNA TGTGCCAGTAGTATAACTCGGGGACAGGGAAATGAGCAGTTCTTC.

The chain's CDR3 is CASSLYQTENNEQFF. In DNA, the CDR3 is TGTGCCAGCAGTTTGTACCAAACCGAGAACAATGAGCAGTTCTTC. The chain carries TRBV2 and TRBJ2-1; D is uncertain. CDR1 is SNHLY, CDR2 FYNNEI, per germline. V lost 5 bases and J 5 bases, leaving 16 bases between the germline ends. The CDR3 has 15 amino acids.

The chain links TRBV28 to TRBJ1-6, with a possible D match to TRBD1 (5 bases). The length of the CDR3 is 19 residues. In germline, CDR1 is MDHEN, CDR2 SYDVKM. Deletions cut 5 bases from V and 4 bases from J, with 24 bases between. The CDR3 is CASSRGKGDKTLYNSPLHF. The CDR3 nucleotides read TGTGCCAGCAGTCGGGGGAAGGGAGACAAGACCCTTTATAATTCACCCCTCCACTTT.

The genes are TRBV5-4 and TRBJ1-3; D gene unclear. This CDR3 has 15 amino acids. The V end lost 2 bases, the J end lost 0 bases, and 9 bases lay between the germline ends. Germline V gene lookup returns CDR1 SGHNT and CDR2 YYREEE (reference sequence). CDR3 residues: CASSFVPGSGNTIYF. Written as DNA, the CDR3 is TGTGCCAGCAGCTTCGTTCCAGGCTCTGGAAACACCATATATTTT.